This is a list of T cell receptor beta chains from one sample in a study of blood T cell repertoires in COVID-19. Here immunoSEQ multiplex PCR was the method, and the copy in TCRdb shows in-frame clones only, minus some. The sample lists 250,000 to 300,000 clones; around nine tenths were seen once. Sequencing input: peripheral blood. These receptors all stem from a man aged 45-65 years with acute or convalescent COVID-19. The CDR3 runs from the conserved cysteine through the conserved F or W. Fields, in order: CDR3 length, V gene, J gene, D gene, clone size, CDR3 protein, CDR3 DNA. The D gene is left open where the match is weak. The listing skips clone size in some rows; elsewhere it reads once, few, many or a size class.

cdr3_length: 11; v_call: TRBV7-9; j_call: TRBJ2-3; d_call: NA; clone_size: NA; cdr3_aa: CASSPRDTQYF; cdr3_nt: TGTGCCAGCAGCCCCCGGGATACGCAGTATTTT
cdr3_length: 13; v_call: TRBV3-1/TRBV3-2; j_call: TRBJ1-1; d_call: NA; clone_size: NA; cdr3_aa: CASSLRQGTEAFF; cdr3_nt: TGTGCCAGCAGTCTGAGGCAGGGGACTGAAGCTTTCTTT
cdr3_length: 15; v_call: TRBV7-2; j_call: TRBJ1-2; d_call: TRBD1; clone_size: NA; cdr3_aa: CASSGTGFRTKGYTF; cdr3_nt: TGTGCCAGCAGCGGGACAGGGTTCAGGACTAAAGGCTACACCTTC
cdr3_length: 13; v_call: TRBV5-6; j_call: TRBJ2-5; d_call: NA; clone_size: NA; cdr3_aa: CASSMGGEETQYF; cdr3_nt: TGTGCCAGCAGCATGGGGGGAGAAGAGACCCAGTACTTC
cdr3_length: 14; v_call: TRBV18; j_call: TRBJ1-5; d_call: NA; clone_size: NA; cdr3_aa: CASSARTANQPQHF; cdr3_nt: TGTGCCAGCTCCGCCAGGACAGCAAATCAGCCCCAGCATTTT
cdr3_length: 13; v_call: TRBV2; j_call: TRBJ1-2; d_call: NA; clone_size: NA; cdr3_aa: CASSIVPTGGYTF; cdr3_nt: TGTGCCAGCAGTATTGTTCCAACGGGTGGCTACACCTTC
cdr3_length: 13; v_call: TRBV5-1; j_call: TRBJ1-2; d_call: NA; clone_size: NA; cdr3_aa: CASSQSDAYGYTF; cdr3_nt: TGCGCCAGCAGCCAGTCCGATGCCTATGGCTACACCTTC
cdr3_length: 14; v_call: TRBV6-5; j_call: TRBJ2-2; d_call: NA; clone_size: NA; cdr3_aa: CASSEAGKAGELFF; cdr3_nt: TGTGCCAGCTCAGAAGCAGGGAAGGCCGGGGAGCTGTTTTTT
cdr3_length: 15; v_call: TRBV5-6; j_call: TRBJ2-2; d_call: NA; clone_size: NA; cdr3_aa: CASSPRGGRTGELFF; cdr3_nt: TGTGCCAGCAGCCCTAGGGGGGGGCGCACCGGGGAGCTGTTTTTT
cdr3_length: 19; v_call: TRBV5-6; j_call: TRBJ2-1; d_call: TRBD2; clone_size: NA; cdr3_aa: CASSYKGGLAGGPHNEQFF; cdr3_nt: TGTGCCAGCAGCTACAAGGGTGGACTAGCGGGGGGGCCACACAATGAGCAGTTCTTC
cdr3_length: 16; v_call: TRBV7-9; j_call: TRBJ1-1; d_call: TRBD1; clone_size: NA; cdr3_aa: CASSFGTGGIGAGAFF; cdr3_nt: TGTGCCAGCAGCTTCGGGACAGGGGGCATTGGGGCTGGAGCTTTCTTT
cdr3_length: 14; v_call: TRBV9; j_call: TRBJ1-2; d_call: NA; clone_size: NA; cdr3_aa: CASSVTSSNYGYTF; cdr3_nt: TGTGCCAGCAGCGTAACAAGTTCTAACTATGGCTACACCTTC
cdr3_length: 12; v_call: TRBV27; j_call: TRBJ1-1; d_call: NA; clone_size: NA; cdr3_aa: CASSLGGREAFF; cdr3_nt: TGTGCCAGCAGTTTGGGAGGGAGAGAAGCTTTCTTT
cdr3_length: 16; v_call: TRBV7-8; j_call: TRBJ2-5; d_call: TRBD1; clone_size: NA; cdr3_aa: CASSSHWTGRKETQYF; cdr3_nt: TGTGCCAGCAGCTCTCATTGGACAGGGCGGAAAGAGACCCAGTACTTC
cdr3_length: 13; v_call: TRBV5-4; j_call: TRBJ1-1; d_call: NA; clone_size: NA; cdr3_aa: CASSSEANTEAFF; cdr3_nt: TGTGCCAGCAGCTCGGAGGCGAACACTGAAGCTTTCTTT
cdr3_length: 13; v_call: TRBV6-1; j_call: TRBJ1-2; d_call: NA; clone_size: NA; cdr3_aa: CASSESAGYGYTF; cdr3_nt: TGTGCCAGCAGTGAATCGGCAGGCTATGGCTACACCTTC
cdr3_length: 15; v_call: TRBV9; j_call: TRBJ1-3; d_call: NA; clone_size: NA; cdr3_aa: CASSTGGVSGNTIYF; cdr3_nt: TGTGCCAGCAGCACCGGAGGGGTCTCTGGAAACACCATATATTTT
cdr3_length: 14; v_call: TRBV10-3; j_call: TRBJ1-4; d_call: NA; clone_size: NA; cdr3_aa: CAISESEGNEKLFF; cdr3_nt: TGTGCCATCAGTGAGTCTGAGGGAAATGAAAAACTGTTTTTT
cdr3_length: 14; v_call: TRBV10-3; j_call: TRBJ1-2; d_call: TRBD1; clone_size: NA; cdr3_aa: CAISEGGDSYGYTF; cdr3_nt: TGTGCCATCAGCGAGGGCGGGGACAGCTATGGCTACACCTTC
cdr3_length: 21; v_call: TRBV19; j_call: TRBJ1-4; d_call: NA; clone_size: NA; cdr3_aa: CASSIRLVGPLRGKGNEKLFF; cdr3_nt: TGTGCCAGTAGTATCCGATTGGTCGGCCCTCTTAGGGGTAAAGGAAATGAAAAACTGTTTTTT
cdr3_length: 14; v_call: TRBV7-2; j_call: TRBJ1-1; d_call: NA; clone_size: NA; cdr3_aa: CASSLDPSTGEAFF; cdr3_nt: TGTGCCAGCAGCTTAGACCCATCAACGGGTGAAGCTTTCTTT
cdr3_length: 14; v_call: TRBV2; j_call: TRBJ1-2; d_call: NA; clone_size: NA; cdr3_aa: CASGLEQGSYGYTF; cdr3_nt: TGTGCCAGCGGCCTGGAACAGGGATCCTATGGCTACACCTTC
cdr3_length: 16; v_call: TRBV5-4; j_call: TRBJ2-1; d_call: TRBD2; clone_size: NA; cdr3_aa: CASSLAGLAGANEQFF; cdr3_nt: TGTGCCAGCAGCTTGGCCGGGCTAGCGGGGGCCAATGAGCAGTTCTTC
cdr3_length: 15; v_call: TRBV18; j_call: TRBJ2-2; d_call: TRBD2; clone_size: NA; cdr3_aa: CASSPPGLNLRELFF; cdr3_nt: TGTGCCAGCTCACCTCCGGGACTAAATCTGAGGGAGCTGTTTTTT
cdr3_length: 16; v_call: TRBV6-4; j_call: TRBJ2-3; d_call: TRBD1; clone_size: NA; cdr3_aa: CASSDRGTGSPDTQYF; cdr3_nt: TGTGCCAGCAGTGACCGGGGGACAGGGAGCCCAGATACGCAGTATTTT
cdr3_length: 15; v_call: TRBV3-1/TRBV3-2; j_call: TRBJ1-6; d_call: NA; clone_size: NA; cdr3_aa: CASSAGDPYNSPLHF; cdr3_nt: TGTGCCAGCAGCGCAGGGGACCCCTATAATTCACCCCTCCACTTT
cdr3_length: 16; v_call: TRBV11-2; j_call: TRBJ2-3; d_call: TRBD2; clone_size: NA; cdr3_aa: CASSYTGLADTDTQYF; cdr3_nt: TGTGCCAGCAGCTACACCGGACTAGCGGACACAGATACGCAGTATTTT
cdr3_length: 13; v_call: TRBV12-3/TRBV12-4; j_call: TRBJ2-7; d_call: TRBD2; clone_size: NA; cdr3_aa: CASSFGEGVEQYF; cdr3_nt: TGTGCCAGCAGTTTTGGGGAGGGAGTCGAGCAGTACTTC
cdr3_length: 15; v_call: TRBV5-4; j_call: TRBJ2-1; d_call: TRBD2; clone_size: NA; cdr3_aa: CASSFPSGGYNEQFF; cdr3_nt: TGTGCCAGCAGCTTCCCTAGCGGGGGGTACAATGAGCAGTTCTTC
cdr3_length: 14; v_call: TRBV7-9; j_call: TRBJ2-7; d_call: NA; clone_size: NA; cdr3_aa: CASSFGGPPGEQYF; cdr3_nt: TGTGCCAGCAGCTTCGGAGGACCGCCTGGGGAGCAGTACTTC
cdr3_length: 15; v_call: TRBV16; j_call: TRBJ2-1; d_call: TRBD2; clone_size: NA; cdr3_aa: CASSQLAGGYNEQFF; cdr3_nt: TGTGCCAGCAGCCAACTAGCGGGGGGCTACAATGAGCAGTTCTTC
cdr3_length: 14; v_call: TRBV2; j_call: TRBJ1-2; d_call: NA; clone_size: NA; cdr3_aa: CASSENRVIYGYTF; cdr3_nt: TGTGCCAGCAGTGAAAACAGGGTTATCTATGGCTACACCTTC
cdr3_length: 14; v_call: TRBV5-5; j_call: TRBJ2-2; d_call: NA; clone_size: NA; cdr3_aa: CASSVRGFTGELFF; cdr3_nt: TGTGCCAGCAGCGTGCGAGGGTTCACCGGGGAGCTGTTTTTT
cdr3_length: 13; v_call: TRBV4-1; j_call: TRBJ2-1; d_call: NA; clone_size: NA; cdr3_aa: CASSQALYNEQFF; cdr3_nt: TGCGCCAGCAGCCAAGCACTATACAATGAGCAGTTCTTC
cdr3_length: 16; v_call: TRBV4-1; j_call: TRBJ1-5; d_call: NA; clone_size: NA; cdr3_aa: CASSQEGGTGGQPQHF; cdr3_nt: TGCGCCAGCAGCCAAGAGGGGGGGACGGGCGGACAGCCCCAGCATTTT
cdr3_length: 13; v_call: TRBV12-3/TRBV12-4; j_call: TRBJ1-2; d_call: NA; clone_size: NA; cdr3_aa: CASSLEDSAGYTF; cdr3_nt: TGTGCCAGCAGTTTAGAGGACAGCGCGGGCTACACCTTC
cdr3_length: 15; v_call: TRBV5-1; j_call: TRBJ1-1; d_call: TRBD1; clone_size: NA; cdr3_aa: CASSTRQGSSTEAFF; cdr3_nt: TGCGCCAGCAGCACCCGACAGGGTTCGTCGACTGAAGCTTTCTTT
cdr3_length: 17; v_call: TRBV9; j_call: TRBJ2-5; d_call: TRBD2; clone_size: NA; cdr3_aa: CASSVQGTSGRGETQYF; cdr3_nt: TGTGCCAGCAGCGTCCAAGGGACTAGCGGGAGGGGGGAGACCCAGTACTTC
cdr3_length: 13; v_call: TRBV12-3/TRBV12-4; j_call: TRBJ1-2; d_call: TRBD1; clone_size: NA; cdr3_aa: CASSFRGGNGYTF; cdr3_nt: TGTGCCAGCAGTTTTCGAGGGGGCAATGGCTACACCTTC
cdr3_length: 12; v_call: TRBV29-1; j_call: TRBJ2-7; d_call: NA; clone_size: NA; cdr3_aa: CSTMTGEGEQYF; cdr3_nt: TGCAGCACAATGACAGGAGAGGGCGAGCAGTACTTC
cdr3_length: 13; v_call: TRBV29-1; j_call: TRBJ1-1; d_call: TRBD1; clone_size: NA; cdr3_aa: CSVAQGQGLRAFF; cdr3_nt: TGCAGCGTGGCTCAGGGACAGGGTCTTCGGGCTTTCTTT
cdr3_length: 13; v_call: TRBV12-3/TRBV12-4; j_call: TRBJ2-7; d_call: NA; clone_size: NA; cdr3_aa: CASSRGQSYEQYF; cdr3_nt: TGTGCCAGCAGCCGAGGACAGTCTTACGAGCAGTACTTC
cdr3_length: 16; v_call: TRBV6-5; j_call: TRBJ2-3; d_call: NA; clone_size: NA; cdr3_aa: CASSYQGFLSTDTQYF; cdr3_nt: TGTGCCAGCAGTTATCAGGGGTTCCTTAGCACAGATACGCAGTATTTT
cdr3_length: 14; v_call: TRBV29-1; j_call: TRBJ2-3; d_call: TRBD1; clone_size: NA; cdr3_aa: CSVEQGQGTDTQYF; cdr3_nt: TGCAGCGTTGAACAGGGACAGGGTACAGATACGCAGTATTTT
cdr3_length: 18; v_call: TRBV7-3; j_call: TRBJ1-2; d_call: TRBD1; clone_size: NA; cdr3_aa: CASSLNPPGQGNGYGYTF; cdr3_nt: TGTGCCAGCAGCTTAAATCCCCCGGGACAGGGGAATGGCTATGGCTACACCTTC
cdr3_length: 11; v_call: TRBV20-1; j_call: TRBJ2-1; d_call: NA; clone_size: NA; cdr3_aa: CSAPRGGGQFF; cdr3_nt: TGCAGTGCTCCGAGGGGGGGAGGGCAGTTCTTC
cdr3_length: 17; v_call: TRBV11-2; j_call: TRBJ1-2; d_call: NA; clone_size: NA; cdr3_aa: CASSPHGPSGQVYGYTF; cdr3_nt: TGTGCCAGCAGCCCCCATGGACCGTCGGGACAAGTCTATGGCTACACCTTC
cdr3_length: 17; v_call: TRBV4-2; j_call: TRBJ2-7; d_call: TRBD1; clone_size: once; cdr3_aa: CASSQDQVRTGGYEQYF; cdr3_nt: TGTGCCAGCAGCCAAGATCAGGTGCGGACAGGGGGCTACGAGCAGTACTTC
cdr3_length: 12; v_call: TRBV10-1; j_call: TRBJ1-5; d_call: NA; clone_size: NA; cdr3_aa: CGVYAGNQPQHF; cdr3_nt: TGCGGCGTCTACGCGGGGAATCAGCCCCAGCATTTT
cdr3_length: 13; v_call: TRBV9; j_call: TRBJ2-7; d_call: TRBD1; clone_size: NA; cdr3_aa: CASSGTDSYEQYF; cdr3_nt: TGTGCCAGCTCCGGGACAGATTCTTACGAGCAGTACTTC
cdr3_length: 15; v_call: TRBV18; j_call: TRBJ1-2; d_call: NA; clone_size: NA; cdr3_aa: CASSQGRVANYGYTF; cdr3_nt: TGTGCCAGCTCACAGGGGCGTGTGGCTAACTATGGCTACACCTTC
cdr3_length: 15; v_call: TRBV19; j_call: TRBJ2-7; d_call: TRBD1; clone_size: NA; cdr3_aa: CASSIAGTGSYEQYF; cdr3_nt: TGTGCCAGTAGTATAGCCGGGACAGGGTCCTACGAGCAGTACTTC
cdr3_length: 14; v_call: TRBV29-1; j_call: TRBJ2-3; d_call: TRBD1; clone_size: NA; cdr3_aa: CSAGDRVFTDTQYF; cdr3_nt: TGCAGCGCCGGGGACAGGGTGTTCACAGATACGCAGTATTTT
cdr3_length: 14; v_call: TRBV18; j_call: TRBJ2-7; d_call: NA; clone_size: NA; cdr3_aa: CASSQGRQVYEQYF; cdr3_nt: TGTGCCAGCTCACAAGGTAGGCAGGTCTACGAGCAGTACTTC
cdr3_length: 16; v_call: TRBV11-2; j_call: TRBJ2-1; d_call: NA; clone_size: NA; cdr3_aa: CASSLAGTRSYNEQFF; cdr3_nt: TGTGCCAGCAGCTTAGCTGGCACACGTTCCTACAATGAGCAGTTCTTC